This T cell receptor (beta chain) comes out of a study of identifying expanded T cells in peripheral blood. Notes on the study in general: Technical replicates showed approximately 1.2 changed clones; about two weeks about 16; four weeks 19.

Healthy donors had no documented immune events, such as infections, while sampled. Worth noting for this clone: Antigen unknown.

Clones were read by immunoSEQ multiplex PCR, and TCRdb kept only the in-frame ones, dropping some. The sample lists about 91,000 clones, more than 70% occurring once. Input material: blood. This receptor was identified in a person aged 18-70 years in good health.

CDR3 sequence: CASSYRRGFMNTEAFF. As DNA, the CDR3 is TGTGCCAGCAGTTACCGCCGAGGGTTCATGAACACTGAAGCTTTCTTT. The rearrangement uses TRBV6-5 and TRBJ1-1, with D uncertain. The CDR3 length is 16 residues. Germline values: CDR1 MNHEY, CDR2 SVGAGI. V was shortened by 2 bases and J by 0 bases, with 13 bases between the two germline ends.